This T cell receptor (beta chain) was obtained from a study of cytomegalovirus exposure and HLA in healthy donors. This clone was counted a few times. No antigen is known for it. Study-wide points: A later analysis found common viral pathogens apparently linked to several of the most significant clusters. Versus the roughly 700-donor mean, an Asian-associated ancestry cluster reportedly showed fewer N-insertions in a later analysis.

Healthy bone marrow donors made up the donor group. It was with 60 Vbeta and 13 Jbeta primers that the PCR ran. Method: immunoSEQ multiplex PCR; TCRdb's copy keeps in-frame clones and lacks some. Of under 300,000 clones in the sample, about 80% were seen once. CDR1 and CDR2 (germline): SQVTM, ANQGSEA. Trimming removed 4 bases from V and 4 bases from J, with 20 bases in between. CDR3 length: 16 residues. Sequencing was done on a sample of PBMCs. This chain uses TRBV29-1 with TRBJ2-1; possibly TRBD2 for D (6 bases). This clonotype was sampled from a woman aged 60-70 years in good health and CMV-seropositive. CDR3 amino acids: CSVAGSVSSDYNEQFF. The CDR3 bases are TGCAGCGTTGCTGGGAGTGTGTCTAGCGATTACAATGAGCAGTTCTTC.